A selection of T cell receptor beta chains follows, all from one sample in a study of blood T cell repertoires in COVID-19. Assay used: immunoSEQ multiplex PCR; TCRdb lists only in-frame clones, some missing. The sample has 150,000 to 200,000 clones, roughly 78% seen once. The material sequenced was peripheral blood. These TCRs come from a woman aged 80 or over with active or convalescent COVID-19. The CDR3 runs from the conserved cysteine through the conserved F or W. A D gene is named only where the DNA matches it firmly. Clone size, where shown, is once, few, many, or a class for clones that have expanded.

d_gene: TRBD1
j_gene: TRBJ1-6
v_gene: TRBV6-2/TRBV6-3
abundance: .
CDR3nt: TGTGCCAGCAGTTATGACAGGGGTAACTCACCCCTCCACTTT
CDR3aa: CASSYDRGNSPLHF

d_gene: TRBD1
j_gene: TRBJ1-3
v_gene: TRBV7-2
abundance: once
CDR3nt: TGTGCCAGCAGCGCACAGGGGGGAAACACCATATATTTT
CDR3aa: CASSAQGGNTIYF

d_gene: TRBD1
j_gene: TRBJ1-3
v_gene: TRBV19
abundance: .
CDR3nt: TGTGCCAGCACCGGGACAGGGTCTGGAAACACCATATATTTT
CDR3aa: CASTGTGSGNTIYF

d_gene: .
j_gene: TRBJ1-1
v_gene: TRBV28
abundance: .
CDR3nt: TGTGCCAGCAGTTTTTCCGGGTGGGGGCCGGTCACTGAAGCTTTCTTT
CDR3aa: CASSFSGWGPVTEAFF

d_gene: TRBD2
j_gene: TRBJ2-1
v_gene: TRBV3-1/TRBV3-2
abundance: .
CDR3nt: TGTGCCAGCAGTCAGACTAGCGGGGGAAACAATGAGCAGTTCTTC
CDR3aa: CASSQTSGGNNEQFF

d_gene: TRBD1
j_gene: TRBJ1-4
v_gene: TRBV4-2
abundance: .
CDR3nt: TGTGCCAGCAGCCAACCGGGACAGGGTGGGGAAAAACTGTTTTTT
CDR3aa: CASSQPGQGGEKLFF

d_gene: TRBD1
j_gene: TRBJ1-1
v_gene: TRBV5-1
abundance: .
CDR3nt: TGCGCCAGCAGCTTGGTCAGGGGGCGAGGTACTGAAGCTTTCTTT
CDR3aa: CASSLVRGRGTEAFF

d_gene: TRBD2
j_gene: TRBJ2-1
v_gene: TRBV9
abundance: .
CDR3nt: TGTGCCAGCAGCGTAGACGGGGGGGAACACAATGAGCAGTTCTTC
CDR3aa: CASSVDGGEHNEQFF

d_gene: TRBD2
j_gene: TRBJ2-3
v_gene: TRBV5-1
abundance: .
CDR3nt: TGCGCCAGCAGCTTGGGGACTAGCCCCCGCACAGATACGCAGTATTTT
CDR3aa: CASSLGTSPRTDTQYF

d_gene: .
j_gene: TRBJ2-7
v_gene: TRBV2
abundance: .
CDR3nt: TGTGCCAGCAGTGAAGACGAGGGCCTCCTCTCCTACGAGCAGTACTTC
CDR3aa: CASSEDEGLLSYEQYF

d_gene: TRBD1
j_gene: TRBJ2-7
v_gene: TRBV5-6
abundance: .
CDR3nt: TGTGCCAGCGGTCCCGGGACAGGGGTCTACGAGCAGTACTTC
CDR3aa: CASGPGTGVYEQYF

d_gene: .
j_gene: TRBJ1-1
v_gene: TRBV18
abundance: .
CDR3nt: TGTGCCAGCTCACCACCTCGCTATCTCGGAGGGGAAGCTTTCTTT
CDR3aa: CASSPPRYLGGEAFF

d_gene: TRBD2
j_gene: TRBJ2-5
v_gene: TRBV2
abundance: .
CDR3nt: TGTGCCAGCAGTGCGGGACTAGCGGGGGTAGAGACCCAGTACTTC
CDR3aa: CASSAGLAGVETQYF

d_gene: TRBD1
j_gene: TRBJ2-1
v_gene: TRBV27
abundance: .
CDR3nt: TGTGCCAGCAGTTTCGGGCAGGGGGCTGATAATGAGCAGTTCTTC
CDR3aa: CASSFGQGADNEQFF

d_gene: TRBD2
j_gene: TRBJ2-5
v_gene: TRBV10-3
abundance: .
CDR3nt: TGTGCCATCAGTGGGGGGGGTGAAGAGACCCAGTACTTC
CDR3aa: CAISGGGEETQYF

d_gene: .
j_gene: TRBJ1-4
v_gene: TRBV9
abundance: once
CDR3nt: TGTGCCAGCAGCGTCCGAATCGCGGCAGACGAAAAACTGTTTTTT
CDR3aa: CASSVRIAADEKLFF

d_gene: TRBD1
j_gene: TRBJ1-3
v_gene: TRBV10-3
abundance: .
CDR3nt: TGTGCCATCAGTGAATACGGGGGACAGGGCGGAAACACCATATATTTT
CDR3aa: CAISEYGGQGGNTIYF

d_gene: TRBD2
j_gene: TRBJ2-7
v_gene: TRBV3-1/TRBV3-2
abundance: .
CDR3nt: TGTGCCAGCAGCCAAGGTTCTGCGGGGGGGCCCTACGAGCAGTACTTC
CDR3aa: CASSQGSAGGPYEQYF

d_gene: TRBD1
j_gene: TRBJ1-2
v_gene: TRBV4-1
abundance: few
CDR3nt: TGCGCCAGCAGCCTAAGACCTATGGACAGGGAACGAGGCTACACCTTC
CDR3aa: CASSLRPMDRERGYTF

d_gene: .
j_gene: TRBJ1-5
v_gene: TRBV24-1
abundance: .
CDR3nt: TGTGCCACCAGTGATCCAGGGAGCAATCAGCCCCAGCATTTT
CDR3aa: CATSDPGSNQPQHF

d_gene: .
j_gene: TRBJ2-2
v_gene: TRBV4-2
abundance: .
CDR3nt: TGTGCCAGCAGCCAAGTCGGGGTATCAAACACCGGGGAGCTGTTTTTT
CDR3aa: CASSQVGVSNTGELFF

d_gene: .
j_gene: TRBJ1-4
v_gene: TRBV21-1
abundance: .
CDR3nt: TGTGCCAGCAGCATCGACAGGGTCGGTGAAAAACTGTTTTTT
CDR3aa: CASSIDRVGEKLFF

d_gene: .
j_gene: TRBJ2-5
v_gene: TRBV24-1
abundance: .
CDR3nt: TGTGCCACCAGCCGTCCAGGGGCTGAGACCCAGTACTTC
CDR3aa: CATSRPGAETQYF

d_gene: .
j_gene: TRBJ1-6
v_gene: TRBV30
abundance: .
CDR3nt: TGTGCCTGGAGACAGGGTAATTCACCCCTCCACTTT
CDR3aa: CAWRQGNSPLHF

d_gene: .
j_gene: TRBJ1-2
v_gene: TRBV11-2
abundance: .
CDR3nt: TGTGCCAGCAGCCGGTCCCGGGTTGGCTACACCTTC
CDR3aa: CASSRSRVGYTF

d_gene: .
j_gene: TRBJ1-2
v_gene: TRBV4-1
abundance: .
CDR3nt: TGCGCCAGCAGCCAAGATGGGGCAGGCTACACCTTC
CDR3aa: CASSQDGAGYTF

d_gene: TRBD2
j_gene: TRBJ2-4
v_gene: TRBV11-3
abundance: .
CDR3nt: TGTGCCAGCAGTACGGGAGGGGGGCAAAACATTCAGTACTTC
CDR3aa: CASSTGGGQNIQYF

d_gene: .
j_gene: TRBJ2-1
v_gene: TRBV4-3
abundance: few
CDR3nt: TGCGCCAGCAGCCAAGTTTCATACAATGAGCAGTTCTTC
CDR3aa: CASSQVSYNEQFF

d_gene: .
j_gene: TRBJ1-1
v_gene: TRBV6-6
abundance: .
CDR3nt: TGTGCCAGCAGTTACTCGGATAGGACAGCGCTTGGTGCTTTCTTT
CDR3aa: CASSYSDRTALGAFF

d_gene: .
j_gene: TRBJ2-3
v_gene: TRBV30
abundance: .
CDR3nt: TGTGCCTGGAGTGTCAGTCGCACAGATACGCAGTATTTT
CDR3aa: CAWSVSRTDTQYF

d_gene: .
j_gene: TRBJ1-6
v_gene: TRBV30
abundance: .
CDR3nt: TGTGCCTGGGGGGCTGGGAGCTCCTATAATTCACCCCTCCACTTT
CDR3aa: CAWGAGSSYNSPLHF

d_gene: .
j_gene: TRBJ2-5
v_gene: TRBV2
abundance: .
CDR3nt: TGTGCCAGCAGTTATCAAGAGACCCAGTACTTC
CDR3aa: CASSYQETQYF

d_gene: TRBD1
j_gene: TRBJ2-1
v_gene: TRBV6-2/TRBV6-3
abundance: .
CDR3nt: TGTGCCAGCAGTTACCTGAAATCACAGGGGGCGGAAGGCGATGAGCAGTTCTTC
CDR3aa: CASSYLKSQGAEGDEQFF

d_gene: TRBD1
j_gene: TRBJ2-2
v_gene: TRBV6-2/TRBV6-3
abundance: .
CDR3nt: TGTGCCAGCAGTTCCGGGACAGGGATTGCCGGGGAGCTGTTTTTT
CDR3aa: CASSSGTGIAGELFF

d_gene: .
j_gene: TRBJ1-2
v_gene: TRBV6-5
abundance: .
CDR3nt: TGTGCCAGCAGTTACGGAGCAGGGGTGGGCTACACCTTC
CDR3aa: CASSYGAGVGYTF

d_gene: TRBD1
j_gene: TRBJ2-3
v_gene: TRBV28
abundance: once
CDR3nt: TGTGCCAGCAGTCCGGGACAGGGGTTTGGAGATACGCAGTATTTT
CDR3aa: CASSPGQGFGDTQYF

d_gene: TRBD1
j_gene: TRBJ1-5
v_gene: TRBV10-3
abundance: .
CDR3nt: TGTGCCATCAGTTCCTTGACCGGGACAGGGGCAGCAAACAATCAGCCCCAGCATTTT
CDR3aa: CAISSLTGTGAANNQPQHF

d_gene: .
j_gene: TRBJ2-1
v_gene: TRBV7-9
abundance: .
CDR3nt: TGTGCCAGCAGCTTTTCTCGGGACAAAGCGGACAATGAGCAGTTCTTC
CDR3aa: CASSFSRDKADNEQFF

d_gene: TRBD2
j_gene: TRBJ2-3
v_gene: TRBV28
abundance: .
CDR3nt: TGTGCCAGCAGTAGCGGGGGAGCTGGCACAGATACGCAGTATTTT
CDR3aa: CASSSGGAGTDTQYF

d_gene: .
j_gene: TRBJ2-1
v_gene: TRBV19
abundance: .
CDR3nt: TGTGCCAGTAAAGGGCGGGATGAGCAGTTCTTC
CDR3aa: CASKGRDEQFF

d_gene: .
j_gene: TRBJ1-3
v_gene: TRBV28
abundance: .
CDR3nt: TGTGCCAGCAGTTTATACGGGGGTTCGGGGGGAAACACCATATATTTT
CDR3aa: CASSLYGGSGGNTIYF

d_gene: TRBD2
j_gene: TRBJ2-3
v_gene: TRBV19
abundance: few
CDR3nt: TGTGCCAGTAGGGAACTAGCGGGGGGACGCACAGATACGCAGTATTTT
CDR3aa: CASRELAGGRTDTQYF

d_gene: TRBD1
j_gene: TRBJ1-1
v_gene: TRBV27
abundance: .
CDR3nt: TGTGCCAGCATTCCCATGACAGGGGGTTACACTGAAGCTTTCTTT
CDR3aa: CASIPMTGGYTEAFF

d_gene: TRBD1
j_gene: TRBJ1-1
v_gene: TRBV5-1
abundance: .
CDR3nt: TGCGCCAGCAGCTCTACAGGGGGTCCCACTGAAGCTTTCTTT
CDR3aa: CASSSTGGPTEAFF

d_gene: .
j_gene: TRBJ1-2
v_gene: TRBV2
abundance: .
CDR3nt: TGTGCCAGCAGGAGGGGGGGGACGGACTATGGCTACACCTTC
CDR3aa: CASRRGGTDYGYTF

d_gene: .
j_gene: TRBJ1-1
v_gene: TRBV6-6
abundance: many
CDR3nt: TGTGCCAGCAGTATAGTACAGGGTCTTGAAGCTTTCTTT
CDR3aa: CASSIVQGLEAFF

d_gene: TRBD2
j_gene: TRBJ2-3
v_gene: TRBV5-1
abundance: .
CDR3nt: TGCGCCAGCAGCTGGGGACTAGCGGGACCTAGCACAGATACGCAGTATTTT
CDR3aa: CASSWGLAGPSTDTQYF

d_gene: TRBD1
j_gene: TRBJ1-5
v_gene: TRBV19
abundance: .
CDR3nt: TGTGCCAGTAGTAGCGGACAGGGCGGTTTGAATTTTCAGCCCCAGCATTTT
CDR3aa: CASSSGQGGLNFQPQHF

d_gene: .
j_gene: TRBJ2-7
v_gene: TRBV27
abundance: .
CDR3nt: TGTGCCAGCGCCAGGTTGGGCAGCCACGAGCAGTACTTC
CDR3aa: CASARLGSHEQYF

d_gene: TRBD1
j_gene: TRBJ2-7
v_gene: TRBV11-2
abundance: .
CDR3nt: TGTGCCAGCAGCCCCTGGACAGGGGCTGACGAGCAGTACTTC
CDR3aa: CASSPWTGADEQYF

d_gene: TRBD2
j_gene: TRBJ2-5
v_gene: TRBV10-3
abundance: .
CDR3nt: TGTGCCATCAGTGAGTCTCTAGCGGGGGACCCTCGGGGGACCCAGTACTTC
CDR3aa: CAISESLAGDPRGTQYF

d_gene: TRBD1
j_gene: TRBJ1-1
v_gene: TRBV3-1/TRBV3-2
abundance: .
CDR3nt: TGTGCCAGCAGCCGGACAGGGGCGAACACTGAAGCTTTCTTT
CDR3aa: CASSRTGANTEAFF